The 27 T cell receptor beta chains below all came from one sample that was sequenced in a study of CD8+CD57+ T cells in acquired aplastic anemia. All patients picked for sequencing had shown, by flow cytometry, an expansion of CD8+CD57+ cells. Genomic DNA constituted the template upon which TCR beta VDJ and CDR3 profiling was performed. TCRdb fed the reads into MiXCR, producing one record per CDR3 protein. The sample has fewer than 250,000 distinct CDR3 sequences, around 46% seen once. The specimen sequenced was sorted CD4+, CD8+, or CD8+CD57+ T cells (not recorded which) from PBMCs. The receptors here all came from a human donor with aplastic anemia.

This chain connects TRBV6-5 to TRBJ1-4; 10 nucleotides align to TRBD1. In germline, CDR1 is MNHEY, CDR2 SVGAGI. The CDR3 contains 16 residues. V lost 2 bases, J lost 8 bases, and 8 bases stayed unmatched. CDR3 amino acids: CASSYTPTGGREKLFF. CDR3 nucleotides: TGTGCCAGCAGTTACACTCCGACAGGGGGCCGGGAAAAACTGTTTTTT.

In the case of this clonotype: The junction does not match germline at one end; this may be a read error. The chain employs TRBV2 and TRBJ2-7; unclear D gene. Germline-derived CDR1 and CDR2 are SNHLY and FYNNEI. The CDR3 covers 17 residues. In DNA, the CDR3 is TGTGCCAGCAGCCCCTCACGATTGAGGAAGGGATCCTGCGAGCAGTACTTC. Translated: CASSPSRLRKGSCEQYF.

The J gene is TRBJ2-7, the V gene TRBV7-9; D remains unclear. V shed 2 bases and J shed 3 bases, with 5 bases lying between them. The germline CDR1 and CDR2 sequences are SEHNR and FQNEAQ (reference sequence). The CDR3 spans 12 residues. CDR3 sequence: CASSLPDYEQYF. The CDR3 nucleotides read TGTGCCAGCAGCTTACCGGACTACGAGCAGTACTTC.

Many counts were recorded for this clonotype. The gene calls are TRBV4-3 and TRBJ1-1; D may be TRBD1 (6 bases). Trimming stripped 0 bases from V and 6 bases from J, with 14 bases between. CDR3 length: 15 amino acids. Germline V gene data show CDR1 as LGHNA and CDR2 as YSLEER. The CDR3 spells CASSQDRTGWSEAFF. The CDR3 coding sequence is TGCGCCAGCAGCCAAGATCGTACAGGGTGGTCTGAAGCTTTCTTT.

The V call is TRBV19, the J call TRBJ2-3; unclear D gene. Germline CDR1 reads LNHDA; CDR2 reads SQIVND (reference sequence). Trimming stripped 6 bases from V and 2 bases from J, with 15 bases between. There are 15 residues in the CDR3. The CDR3 coding sequence is TGTGCCAGTAGCGACGGCGCGAGACTCACAGATACGCAGTATTTT. Protein: CASSDGARLTDTQYF.

The CDR3 sequence: CASGLSTEAFF. The CDR3 DNA reads TGTGCCAGCGGCCTGAGCACTGAAGCTTTCTTT. The chain employs TRBV6-2 or TRBV6-3 and TRBJ1-1; D not resolved. The CDR3 totals 11 residues. V was cut by 8 bases and J by 4 bases, with 8 bases left in between. Germline loops: CDR1 MNHEY, CDR2 SVGEGT.

This clonotype came up many times. The V and J genes are TRBV29-1 and TRBJ2-7, with TRBD2 identical over 9 bases. The CDR3 is made up of 13 amino acids. The germline V gene encodes CDR1 SQVTM and CDR2 ANQGSEA. V was pared by 4 bases and J by 0 bases, with 1 base of the junction left unmatched. The CDR3: CSVVAGASYEQYF. Here the CDR3 DNA reads TGCAGCGTTGTAGCGGGGGCCTCCTACGAGCAGTACTTC.

This clonotype was counted ten times or more. The CDR3 reads CASSQDNDDEKLFF. In DNA, the CDR3 is TGCGCCAGCAGCCAAGATAACGATGATGAAAAACTGTTTTTT. The gene calls are TRBV4-1 and TRBJ1-4; D not certain. The germline CDR1 and CDR2 sequences are MGHRA and YSYEKL. V was cut by 0 bases and J by 6 bases, with 8 bases left in between. CDR3 length equals 14 residues.

A single count supports this clonotype. A read error may produce the germline difference seen at one junction end. This chain links TRBV29-1 with TRBJ1-1; maybe TRBD1 (6 bases). CDR3 size: 13 residues. Germline CDR1 and CDR2: SQVTM and ANQGSEA. CDR3 nucleotide sequence: TGCAGCGTCCAAGAAGGGGGAACGACTGAAGCCTTCTTT. Translation: CSVQEGGTTEAFF.

The rearrangement links TRBV25-1 to TRBJ1-2; possible D gene TRBD1, 5 bases. Trimming cost V 2 bases and J 6 bases, with 13 bases left between them. The CDR3 length is 14 residues. From germline, CDR1 is MGHDK and CDR2 SYGVNS. The CDR3 spells CASSEHGGKDGYTF. CDR3 DNA sequence: TGTGCCAGCAGTGAACACGGGGGAAAGGATGGCTACACCTTC.

The chain recombines TRBV14 with TRBJ2-1; TRBD2 agrees at 7 bases. Germline CDR1 reads SGHDN; CDR2 reads FVKESK. CDR3 length: 13 amino acids. J was trimmed by 9 bases and V by 1 base; bases with no gene match: 3. The DNA for the CDR3 is TGTGCCAGCAGCCAAGGACTAGCAACTGAGCAGTTCTTC. Protein: CASSQGLATEQFF.

The J gene is TRBJ1-3, the V gene TRBV5-5; D gene uncertain. The V gene's germline CDR1 is SGHKS and CDR2 YYEKEE (reference sequence). Trimming removed 7 bases from V and 3 bases from J, with 5 bases in between. CDR3 size: 11 residues. CDR3 sequence (DNA): TGTGCCAGCGGTCTTGGAAACACCATATATTTT. Translating it yields CASGLGNTIYF. Full variable domain (rest looked up from reference TRBV5-5 and TRBJ1-3): DAGVTQSPTHLIKTRGQQVTLRCSPISGHKSVSWYQQVLGQGPQFIFQYYEKEERGRGNFPDRFSARQFPNYSSELNVNALLLGDSALYLCASGLGNTIYFGEGSWLTVV.

This clonotype was recorded at least ten times. The gene calls are TRBV7-9 and TRBJ2-7; 9 bases agree with TRBD1. V was pared by 5 bases and J by 3 bases, with 11 bases of the junction left unmatched. The V gene's germline CDR1 is SEHNR and CDR2 FQNEAQ (reference sequence). CDR3 size: 16 residues. The CDR3 protein is CASSPRTGTGNYEQYF. The CDR3, as DNA: TGTGCCAGCAGCCCGAGAACCGGGACAGGGAACTACGAGCAGTACTTC.

The chain has TRBV7-9 and TRBJ1-1; D gene uncertain. This CDR3 comprises 13 residues. V was clipped by 5 bases and J by 6 bases, with 13 bases between them. Per the germline V gene, CDR1 is SEHNR and CDR2 is FQNEAQ (reference sequence). CDR3 sequence reads: CASSPVEGAEAFF. The CDR3 DNA sequence: TGTGCCAGCAGCCCCGTGGAGGGCGCTGAAGCTTTCTTT. The entire variable domain, with the rest obtained from reference TRBV7-9 and TRBJ1-1, is as follows: DTGVSQNPRHKITKRGQNVTFRCDPISEHNRLYWYRQTLGQGPEFLTYFQNEAQLEKSRLLSDRFSAERPKGSFSTLEIQRTEQGDSAMYLCASSPVEGAEAFFGQGTRLTVV.

The J gene is TRBJ2-7, the V gene TRBV4-3, with D hard to call. The germline V and J ends were trimmed by 0 bases and 3 bases, with 6 bases remaining between them. The CDR3 covers 13 residues. The germline CDR1 and CDR2 sequences are LGHNA and YSLEER. The DNA of the CDR3 is TGCGCCAGCAGCCAAGACCCCCTCTACGAGCAGTACTTC. This gives the protein CASSQDPLYEQYF.

This clonotype showed up many times. The genes are TRBV25-1 and TRBJ2-5; D might be TRBD2 (5 bases). Germline V gives CDR1 MGHDK, CDR2 SYGVNS. The germline V and J ends were trimmed by 2 bases and 3 bases, with 16 bases remaining between them. This CDR3 has 16 amino acids. The CDR3 loop reads CASSEPPDGSEETQYF. The CDR3 bases are TGTGCCAGCAGTGAACCCCCTGATGGGAGTGAAGAGACCCAGTACTTC.

At least ten counts were recorded for this clonotype. The genes are TRBV20-1 and TRBJ2-3; D not certain. There are 15 residues in the CDR3. V lost 5 bases and J lost 2, with 17 bases in between. Germline CDR1 DFQATT, CDR2 SNEGSKA (reference sequence). In DNA form, the CDR3 reads TGCAGTGCTTCCCCGTGGCCGGAGCTCACAGATACGCAGTATTTT. Amino acids: CSASPWPELTDTQYF.

This clonotype has just a few counts. Its ends do not fully match the called genes, so a read error is possible. This chain uses TRBV2 with TRBJ1-6, with 12 bases matching TRBD1. CDR3 length equals 17 residues. CDR1 and CDR2 (germline): SNHLY, FYNNEI. In DNA form, the CDR3 reads TGTGCCAGCAGCCACCCAGGGACAGGGGGCTTGAATTCACCCCTCCACTTC. It translates to CASSHPGTGGLNSPLHF.

Ten or more counts support this clonotype. The chain joins TRBV7-9 to TRBJ1-6, with TRBD1 matching over 7 bases. J was trimmed by 5 bases and V by 1 base; bases with no gene match: 8. CDR1 is SEHNR and CDR2 is FQNEAQ in the germline V gene (reference sequence). This CDR3 spans 17 amino acids. The DNA for the CDR3 is TGTGCCAGCAGCTTAGATCGGGGACAGTCTCATAATTCACCCCTCCACTTT. Translation: CASSLDRGQSHNSPLHF.

This clonotype turned up a few times. A much larger clone lies one base from this, so it may be a read error. The rearrangement uses TRBV27 and TRBJ1-1; TRBD1 is a possible D gene (5 bases). The CDR3 loop spans 12 amino acids. Germline lookup yields CDR1 MNHEY and CDR2 SMNVEV (reference sequence). The germline V and J ends were trimmed by 6 bases and 1 base, with 6 bases remaining between them. In DNA form, the CDR3 reads TGTGCCAGCAGGGGGGGGAACACTGAAGCTTTCTTT. Its translation: CASRGGNTEAFF.

This clonotype was picked up many times. J is TRBJ2-7 and V is TRBV5-4; 9 bases match TRBD1. Germline V gives CDR1 SGHNT, CDR2 YYREEE (reference sequence). There are 15 residues in the CDR3. Trimming cost V 5 bases and J 2 bases; bases outside gene matches: 8. The DNA for the CDR3 is TGTGCCAGCAGACGACAGGGGGAACATACCTACGAGCAGTACTTC. This translates into CASRRQGEHTYEQYF.

The rearrangement joins TRBV7-9 to TRBJ2-7; D uncertain. Looked up from germline, CDR1 is SEHNR and CDR2 is FQNEAQ (reference sequence). This CDR3 is built from 15 residues. V lost 1 base to trimming and J lost 2 bases, with 12 bases between them. CDR3 loop: CASSLGSGSAYEQYF. As DNA, the CDR3 is TGTGCCAGCAGCTTAGGTTCAGGTTCAGCCTACGAGCAGTACTTC.

For this clonotype: With a much larger clone just one base away, this may be a read error. The chain combines TRBV4-1 with TRBJ1-1; D unclear. The CDR3 spans 15 residues. Germline V gives CDR1 MGHRA, CDR2 YSYEKL. CDR3: CTSSQVRGVGTEAFF. CDR3 DNA: TGCACCAGCAGCCAAGTCCGGGGAGTGGGGACTGAAGCTTTCTTT.

Concerning this clonotype: A much larger clone lies a single base off, so this may be a read error. J is TRBJ2-1 and V is TRBV4-1; a possible D gene is TRBD1 (6 bases). Germline V lookup: CDR1 MGHRA, CDR2 YSYEKL. There are 15 residues in the CDR3. The CDR3 here is CAGSLVLGGYNEQFF. The CDR3 nucleotides read TGCGCCGGCAGCCTGGTCCTAGGGGGATACAATGAGCAGTTCTTC.

This clonotype has a count of ten or more. The gene calls are TRBV7-2 and TRBJ2-1, with 9 bases lining up with TRBD1. In germline, CDR1 is SGHTA, CDR2 FQGNSA. The CDR3 length is 16 residues. Trimming at V came to 1 base and at J to 4 bases, leaving 5 bases not matched to a gene. This CDR3 reads CASSLDRDRVYNEQFF. The DNA of the CDR3 is TGTGCCAGCAGCTTAGACCGGGACAGGGTGTACAATGAGCAGTTCTTC.

The genes are TRBV3-1 and TRBJ1-5; D is perhaps TRBD1 (5 bases). Germline assignment: CDR1 LGHDT and CDR2 YNNKEL (reference sequence). CDR3 length equals 17 residues. V shed 0 bases and J shed 7 bases, with 19 bases lying between them. The CDR3 spells CASSQDIGQGFGQPQHF. CDR3 bases: TGTGCCAGCAGCCAAGATATTGGACAAGGATTTGGGCAGCCCCAGCATTTT.

The chain carries TRBV19 and TRBJ1-2; possible D gene TRBD1, 5 bases. The V end lost 5 bases, the J end lost 10 bases, and 14 bases lay between the germline ends. The CDR3 spans 12 residues. Germline assignment: CDR1 LNHDA and CDR2 SQIVND (reference sequence). The CDR3 DNA reads as TGTGCCAGTAGTCTCGCTAGCGGGACCTACACCTTC. Its translation is CASSLASGTYTF.